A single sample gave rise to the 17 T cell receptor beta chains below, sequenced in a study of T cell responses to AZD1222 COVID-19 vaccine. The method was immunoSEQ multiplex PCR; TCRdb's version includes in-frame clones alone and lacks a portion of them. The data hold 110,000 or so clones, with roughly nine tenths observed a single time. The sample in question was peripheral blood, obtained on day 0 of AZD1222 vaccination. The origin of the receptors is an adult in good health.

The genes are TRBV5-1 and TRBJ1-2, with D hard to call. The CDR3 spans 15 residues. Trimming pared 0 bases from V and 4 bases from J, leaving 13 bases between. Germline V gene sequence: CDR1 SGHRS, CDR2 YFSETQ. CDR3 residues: CASSLATLGTYGYTF. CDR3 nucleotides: TGCGCCAGCAGCTTGGCGACTCTAGGAACCTATGGCTACACCTTC.

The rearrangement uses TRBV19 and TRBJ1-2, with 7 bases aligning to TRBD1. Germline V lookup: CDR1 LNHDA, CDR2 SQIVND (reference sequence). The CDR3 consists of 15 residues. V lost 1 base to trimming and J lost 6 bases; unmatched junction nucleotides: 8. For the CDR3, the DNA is TGTGCCAGTAGTATAGCAGCCAGGGGGTTGGATGGCTACACCTTC. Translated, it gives CASSIAARGLDGYTF.

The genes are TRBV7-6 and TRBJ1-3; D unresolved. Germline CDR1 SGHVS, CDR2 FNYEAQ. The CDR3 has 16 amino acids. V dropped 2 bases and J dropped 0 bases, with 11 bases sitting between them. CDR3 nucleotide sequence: TGTGCCAGCAGCTTAAGTCACCCCCCCTCTGGAAACACCATATATTTT. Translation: CASSLSHPPSGNTIYF.

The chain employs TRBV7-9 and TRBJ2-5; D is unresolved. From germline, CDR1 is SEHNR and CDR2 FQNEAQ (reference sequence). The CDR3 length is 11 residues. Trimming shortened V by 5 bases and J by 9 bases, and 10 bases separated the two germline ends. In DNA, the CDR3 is TGTGCCAGCAGCCCGGGCCAGGCCCAGTACTTC. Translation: CASSPGQAQYF.

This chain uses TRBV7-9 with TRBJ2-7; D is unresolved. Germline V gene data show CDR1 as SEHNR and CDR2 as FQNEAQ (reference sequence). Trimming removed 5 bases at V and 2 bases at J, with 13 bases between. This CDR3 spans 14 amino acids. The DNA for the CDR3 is TGTGCCAGCAGCATACGTGGCCCTCCCTACGAGCAGTACTTC. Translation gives CASSIRGPPYEQYF.

The CDR3 loop is CASRDRGWNTEAFF. DNA of the CDR3: TGTGCCAGCAGGGACAGGGGATGGAACACTGAAGCTTTCTTT. V and J are TRBV2 and TRBJ1-1, with 9 bases aligning to TRBD1. Per germline, CDR1 SNHLY and CDR2 FYNNEI. J was trimmed by 1 base and V by 6 bases; bases with no gene match: 3. The CDR3 loop spans 14 amino acids.

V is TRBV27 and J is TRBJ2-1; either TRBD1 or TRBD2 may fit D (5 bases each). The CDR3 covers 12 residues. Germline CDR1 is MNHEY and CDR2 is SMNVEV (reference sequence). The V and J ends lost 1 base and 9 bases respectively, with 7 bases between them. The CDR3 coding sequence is TGTGCCAGCAGTTTATGGGGGAGTGAGCAGTTCTTC. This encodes CASSLWGSEQFF.

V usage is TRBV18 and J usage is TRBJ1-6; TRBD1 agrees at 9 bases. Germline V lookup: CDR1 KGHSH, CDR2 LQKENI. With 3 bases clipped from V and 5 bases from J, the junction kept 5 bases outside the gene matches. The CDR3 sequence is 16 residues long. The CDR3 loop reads CASSPRTGENNSPLHF. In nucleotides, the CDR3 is TGTGCCAGCTCACCGAGGACAGGGGAGAATAATTCACCCCTCCACTTT.

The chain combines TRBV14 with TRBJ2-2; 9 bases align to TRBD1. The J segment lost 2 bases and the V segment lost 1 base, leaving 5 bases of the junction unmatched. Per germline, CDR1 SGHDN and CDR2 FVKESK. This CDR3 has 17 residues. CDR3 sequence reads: CASSQAVTGGNTGELFF. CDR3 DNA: TGTGCCAGCAGCCAAGCCGTGACAGGGGGTAACACCGGGGAGCTGTTTTTT.

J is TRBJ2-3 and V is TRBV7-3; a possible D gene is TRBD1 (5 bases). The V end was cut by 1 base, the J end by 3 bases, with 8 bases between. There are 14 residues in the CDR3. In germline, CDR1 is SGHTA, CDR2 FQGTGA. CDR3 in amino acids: CASSLNRQTDTQYF. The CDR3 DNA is TGTGCCAGCAGCTTAAACCGACAGACAGATACGCAGTATTTT.

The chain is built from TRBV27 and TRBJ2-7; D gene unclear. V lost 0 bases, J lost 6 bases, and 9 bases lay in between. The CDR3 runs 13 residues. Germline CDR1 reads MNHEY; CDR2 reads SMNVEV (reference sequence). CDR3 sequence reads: CASSLSSYFEQYF. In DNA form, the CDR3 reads TGTGCCAGCAGTTTATCCTCCTACTTCGAGCAGTACTTC.

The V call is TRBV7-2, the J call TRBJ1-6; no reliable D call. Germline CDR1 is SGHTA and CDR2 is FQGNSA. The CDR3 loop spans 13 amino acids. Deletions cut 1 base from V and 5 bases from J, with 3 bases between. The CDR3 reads CASSLDDNSPLHF. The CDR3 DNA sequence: TGTGCCAGCAGCTTAGACGATAATTCACCCCTCCACTTT.

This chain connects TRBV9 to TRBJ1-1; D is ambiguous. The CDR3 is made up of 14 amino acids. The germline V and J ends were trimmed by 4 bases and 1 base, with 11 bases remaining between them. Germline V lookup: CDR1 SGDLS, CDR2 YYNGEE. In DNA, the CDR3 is TGTGCCAGCAGCCTGAGAGCTCAGAACACTGAAGCTTTCTTT. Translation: CASSLRAQNTEAFF.

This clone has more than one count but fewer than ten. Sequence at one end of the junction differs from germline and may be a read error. The CDR3: CASSFGQGSHEKLFF. CDR3 DNA sequence: TGTGCTAGCAGCTTTGGACAGGGGTCCCATGAAAAACTGTTTTTT. The chain links TRBV7-7 to TRBJ1-4, with TRBD1 identical over 9 bases. The CDR3 totals 15 residues. CDR1 is SSHAT, CDR2 FNYEAQ, per germline (reference sequence).

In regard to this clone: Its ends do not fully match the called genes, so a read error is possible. CDR3 sequence: CASGFGGSYEQYF. In DNA form, the CDR3 reads TGTGCCAGCGGCTTCGGGGGCTCCTACGAGCAGTACTTC. The V and J genes are TRBV7-9 and TRBJ2-7; the D gene is possibly TRBD2 (6 bases). The CDR3 extends over 13 amino acids. Germline CDR1 reads SEHNR; CDR2 reads FQNEAQ (reference sequence).

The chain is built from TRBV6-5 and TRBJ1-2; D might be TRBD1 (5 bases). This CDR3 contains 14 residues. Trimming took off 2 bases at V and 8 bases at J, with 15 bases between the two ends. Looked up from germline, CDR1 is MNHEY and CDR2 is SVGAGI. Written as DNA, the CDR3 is TGTGCCAGCAGTTACACCGCTACAGGAACCGGCTACACCTTC. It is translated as CASSYTATGTGYTF.

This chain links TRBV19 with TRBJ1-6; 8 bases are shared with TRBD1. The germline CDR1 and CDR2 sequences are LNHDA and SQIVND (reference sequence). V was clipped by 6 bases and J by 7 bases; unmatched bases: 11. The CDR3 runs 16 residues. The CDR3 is CASRIWGRQGNSPLHF. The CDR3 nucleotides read TGTGCCAGTAGGATATGGGGGAGACAGGGGAATTCACCCCTCCACTTT.